The T cell receptor beta chain described here comes from a study of beta chain features in type 1 diabetes. The CDR3 extends over 16 amino acids. CDR1 is MNHNY and CDR2 is SVGAGI in the germline V gene (reference sequence). Trimming shortened V by 2 bases and J by 0 bases, and 11 bases separated the two germline ends. Expressed TCRB transcripts were sequenced after all isolated RNA was converted to cDNA. TCRdb's table, derived via immunoSEQ multiplex PCR, lists solely in-frame clones and lacks some. The sample has 970,000 or so clones, roughly a sixth seen once. Purity exceeded 98% in all sorted populations.

This clonotype was obtained from a woman aged 18-29 years in good health. The sequencing sample was made of naive CD4+ T cells from blood. The chain is built from TRBV6-6 and TRBJ1-5; D gene ambiguous. This chain's CDR3 is CASSYGHENSNQPQHF. For the CDR3, the DNA is TGTGCCAGCAGTTACGGGCACGAAAATAGCAATCAGCCCCAGCATTTT.